This passage covers 27 T cell receptor beta chains from one sample sequenced in a study of blood T cell repertoires in COVID-19. Libraries were prepared by immunoSEQ multiplex PCR; TCRdb keeps only in-frame clonotypes and omits some of them. Among more than 85,000 clones, about 90% were seen once, and the ten largest hold 4.2%. Source material: peripheral blood. These receptors all stem from a young man with acute or convalescent COVID-19.

The rearrangement links TRBV5-1 to TRBJ2-1, with 11 bases lining up with TRBD2. The CDR3 extends over 17 amino acids. The V segment lost 0 bases and the J segment 4 bases; nucleotides outside the gene matches: 6. Per the germline V gene, CDR1 is SGHRS and CDR2 is YFSETQ. Here the CDR3 DNA reads TGCGCCAGCAGCTTGGTTGTAGCGGGAGGGATATACAATGAGCAGTTCTTC. Protein: CASSLVVAGGIYNEQFF.

V gene TRBV5-1 combines with J gene TRBJ2-2; D is perhaps TRBD1 (6 bases). From germline, CDR1 is SGHRS and CDR2 YFSETQ. V was trimmed by 4 bases and J by 7 bases, leaving 23 bases between them. The CDR3 loop spans 17 amino acids. CDR3 region: CASSPNIQGIGNGELFF. CDR3 sequence (DNA): TGCGCCAGCAGCCCGAACATCCAGGGGATTGGTAACGGGGAGCTGTTTTTT.

The count of this clone is one. The DNA of the CDR3 is TGTGCCACCAGTGTGCAGGGTGAAGCTTTCTTT. Amino acid sequence: CATSVQGEAFF. The chain combines TRBV24-1 with TRBJ1-1; possibly TRBD1 for D (5 bases). V lost 5 bases and J 7 bases, leaving 7 bases between the germline ends. This CDR3 has 11 amino acids. Germline CDR1 and CDR2: KGHDR and SFDVKD.

The chain uses TRBV7-9 and TRBJ2-2; D is uncertain. V lost 3 bases and J lost 8, with 7 bases in between. The CDR3 consists of 12 residues. From germline, CDR1 is SEHNR and CDR2 FQNEAQ (reference sequence). The DNA for the CDR3 is TGTGCCAGCAGCTTCTGGAGAGGGGAGCTGTTTTTT. It yields the protein CASSFWRGELFF.

The rearrangement links TRBV6-5 to TRBJ1-2; 9 positions match TRBD1. Germline V gene lookup returns CDR1 MNHEY and CDR2 SVGAGI. Unmatched junction bases numbered 10, after V lost 8 bases and J lost 3 bases. This CDR3 has 15 amino acids. The CDR3 DNA sequence: TGTGCCAGCTCCGACCCGGGACAGGGATACTATGGCTACACCTTC. Translating it yields CASSDPGQGYYGYTF.

The chain carries TRBV30 and TRBJ1-4; TRBD1 agrees at 8 bases. Germline-derived CDR1 and CDR2 are GTSNPN and SVGIG (reference sequence). Losses at the gene ends were 6 bases for V and 0 bases for J; bases not matched to a gene: 9. The CDR3 consists of 16 residues. CDR3 nucleotides: TGTGCCTGCGGGACAGGATTTTTTGCAACTAATGAAAAACTGTTTTTT. Amino acids: CACGTGFFATNEKLFF. The full variable domain, rest sourced from reference TRBV30 and TRBJ1-4, is SQTIHQWPATLVQPVGSPLSLECTVEGTSNPNLYWYRQAAGRGLQLLFYSVGIGQISSEVPQNLSASRPQDRQFILSSKKLLLSDSGFYLCACGTGFFATNEKLFFGSGTQLSVL.

J is TRBJ2-7 and V is TRBV5-1; unclear D gene. Germline CDR1 reads SGHRS; CDR2 reads YFSETQ. Trimming shortened V by 3 bases and J by 0 bases, and 4 bases separated the two germline ends. This CDR3 comprises 12 residues. The CDR3 reads CASSSSSYEQYF. Written as DNA, the CDR3 is TGCGCCAGCAGCTCGAGCTCCTACGAGCAGTACTTC.

V gene TRBV6-5 combines with J gene TRBJ1-1, with D unclear. V lost 5 bases and J 0 bases, leaving 10 bases between the germline ends. CDR1 is MNHEY and CDR2 is SVGAGI in the germline V gene. This CDR3 region has 14 residues. CDR3 DNA sequence: TGTGCCAGCAGTACTAACCCGGTGAACACTGAAGCTTTCTTT. It translates to CASSTNPVNTEAFF.

The table lists this clone with a count of one. V usage is TRBV24-1 and J usage is TRBJ2-6; possible D gene TRBD2, 6 bases. The CDR3 length is 16 residues. CDR1 and CDR2 from the germline V gene are KGHDR and SFDVKD. Trimming shortened V by 4 bases and J by 0 bases, and 9 bases separated the two germline ends. The CDR3 DNA is TGTGCCACCAGTGACCGGGGGAGCTCTGGGGCCAACGTCCTGACTTTC. Its translation is CATSDRGSSGANVLTF.

The V and J genes are TRBV15 and TRBJ2-5, with D unclear. Trimming took 2 bases from V and 2 from J, leaving 6 bases between them. The germline V gene has CDR1 LNHNV and CDR2 YYDKDF (reference sequence). CDR3 length: 13 residues. The CDR3 DNA sequence: TGTGCCACCAGCAGACAGTCTCAAGAGACCCAGTACTTC. It translates to CATSRQSQETQYF.

The rearrangement joins TRBV27 to TRBJ2-3; the D gene is possibly TRBD1 (6 bases). The CDR3 loop spans 12 amino acids. Trimming took 6 bases from V and 5 from J, leaving 9 bases between them. Germline lookup yields CDR1 MNHEY and CDR2 SMNVEV (reference sequence). The CDR3 nucleotides read TGTGCCAGCAGCCAGGGGATAGATACGCAGTATTTT. This codes for CASSQGIDTQYF.

The chain has TRBV7-9 and TRBJ1-2; tentatively, D is TRBD1 (5 bases). The CDR3 extends over 12 amino acids. Germline V gene sequence: CDR1 SEHNR, CDR2 FQNEAQ (reference sequence). V was shortened by 2 bases and J by 10 bases, with 11 bases between the two germline ends. This CDR3 reads CASSLTTGDYTF. In DNA, the CDR3 is TGTGCCAGCAGCTTAACCACAGGAGACTACACCTTC.

The rearrangement uses TRBV20-1 and TRBJ1-2; perhaps TRBD1 as D (5 bases). CDR3 length equals 15 residues. The germline V gene encodes CDR1 DFQATT and CDR2 SNEGSKA (reference sequence). The V and J ends lost 3 bases and 3 bases respectively, with 17 bases between them. CDR3 sequence reads: CSASQPGGSDYGYTF. As DNA, the CDR3 is TGCAGTGCTAGTCAACCCGGGGGGTCCGACTATGGCTACACCTTC.

In this sample, this clone turned up a few times. This chain joins TRBV6-4 and TRBJ1-1; TRBD1 is a possible D gene (5 bases). Germline V gene sequence: CDR1 MRHNA, CDR2 SNTAGT. The CDR3 has 14 residues. Between the trimmed V and J ends, which lost 2 bases and 4 bases, there was a span of 11 bases. CDR3 nucleotides: TGTGCCAGCAGTGACCAAGGGAGGGGCACTGAAGCTTTCTTT. It translates to CASSDQGRGTEAFF.

This chain uses TRBV11-2 with TRBJ2-1, with 9 positions matching TRBD2. Trimming cost V 2 bases and J 3 bases; bases outside gene matches: 5. This CDR3 contains 16 residues. Germline assignment: CDR1 SGHAT and CDR2 FQNNGV. The CDR3 is CASSLPAGGGYNEQFF. For the CDR3, the DNA is TGTGCCAGCAGCTTACCAGCGGGAGGAGGCTACAATGAGCAGTTCTTC.

The V call is TRBV25-1, the J call TRBJ2-3, with D possibly being TRBD1 (6 bases). The germline V gene has CDR1 MGHDK and CDR2 SYGVNS. Trimming took 6 bases from V and 3 from J, leaving 16 bases between them. The CDR3 consists of 15 residues. CDR3 protein: CASRATQGPTDTQYF. CDR3 nucleotides: TGTGCCAGCAGGGCTACACAGGGTCCAACAGATACGCAGTATTTT.

The chain employs TRBV12-5 and TRBJ2-5, with 9 bases fitting TRBD2. The germline gives CDR1 LGHNT, CDR2 FRNRAP. The CDR3 length is 15 residues. V shed 2 bases, J shed 6 bases, and the junction held 7 bases outside the gene matches. The CDR3 here is CASGLRSGSSKTQYF. The CDR3 DNA reads TGTGCTAGTGGTTTGCGTAGCGGGAGTAGCAAGACCCAGTACTTC.

This chain connects TRBV7-6 to TRBJ2-2, with 13 bases identical to TRBD2. In germline, CDR1 is SGHVS, CDR2 FNYEAQ. V dropped 3 bases and J dropped 7; count of bases not matched to a gene: 5. CDR3 length equals 16 residues. The CDR3 protein is CASSFGLAGDLGELFF. In DNA form, the CDR3 reads TGTGCCAGCAGCTTCGGACTAGCGGGAGATCTCGGGGAGCTGTTTTTT.

This chain joins TRBV4-1 and TRBJ1-3; possibly TRBD1 for D (6 bases). This CDR3 contains 16 residues. Germline-derived CDR1 and CDR2 are MGHRA and YSYEKL. V gave up 1 base and J gave up 2 bases, with 12 bases separating them. The CDR3 sequence is CASSQGRGLAGNTIYF. The CDR3 DNA is TGCGCCAGCAGCCAAGGAAGGGGGTTGGCTGGAAACACCATATATTTT.

The rearrangement uses TRBV12-3 or TRBV12-4 and TRBJ1-2; 7 bases are shared with TRBD1. V lost 5 bases to trimming and J lost 2 bases; unmatched junction nucleotides: 2. The CDR3 extends over 13 amino acids. This chain's CDR3 is CASSLQGNYGYTF. The CDR3 DNA sequence: TGTGCCAGCAGTCTACAGGGGAACTATGGCTACACCTTC.

Of note for this clone: The same CDR3 can be traced to other DNA sequences in this sample. V usage is TRBV2 and J usage is TRBJ1-5; weak D call: TRBD1 (6 bases). Trimming removed 8 bases from V and 4 bases from J, with 9 bases in between. The CDR3 has 12 residues. Per germline, CDR1 SNHLY and CDR2 FYNNEI. The CDR3 sequence: CASSQGNQPQHF. Written as DNA, the CDR3 is TGTGCCAGCTCCCAGGGGAATCAGCCCCAGCATTTT.

The chain has TRBV5-1 and TRBJ2-2, with 8 bases lining up with TRBD2. The CDR3 loop spans 15 amino acids. Unmatched junction bases numbered 0, after V lost 1 base and J lost 1 base. CDR1 and CDR2 (germline): SGHRS, YFSETQ. The CDR3 DNA reads as TGCGCCAGCAGCTTGACTAGCGGGAACACCGGGGAGCTGTTTTTT. It encodes CASSLTSGNTGELFF.

The J gene is TRBJ2-1, the V gene TRBV5-1; 10 bases map to TRBD2. Unmatched junction bases numbered 11, after V lost 4 bases and J lost 10 bases. This CDR3 is 15 amino acids long. Germline V gene data show CDR1 as SGHRS and CDR2 as YFSETQ. The CDR3 sequence: CASSILAGEGVEQFF. DNA of the CDR3: TGCGCCAGCAGCATTCTAGCGGGGGAGGGCGTGGAGCAGTTCTTC. Using reference TRBV5-1 and TRBJ2-1 for the parts outside the CDR3, the full variable domain is KAGVTQTPRYLIKTRGQQVTLSCSPISGHRSVSWYQQTPGQGLQFLFEYFSETQRNKGNFPGRFSGRQFSNSRSEMNVSTLELGDSALYLCASSILAGEGVEQFFGPGTRLTVL.

This rearrangement joins TRBV11-2 to TRBJ2-1; D gene ambiguous. Germline CDR1 is SGHAT and CDR2 is FQNNGV. This CDR3 is built from 15 residues. Trimming stripped 2 bases from V and 0 bases from J, with 8 bases between. The CDR3 DNA sequence: TGTGCCAGCAGCTTATCCCCGAGCTCCTACAATGAGCAGTTCTTC. This sequence encodes CASSLSPSSYNEQFF.

CDR3 loop: CASSLAVAGGQHEQFF. CDR3 in DNA: TGTGCCAGCAGCTTAGCGGTAGCGGGAGGGCAGCATGAGCAGTTCTTC. J is TRBJ2-1 and V is TRBV11-3, with 11 bases matching TRBD2. V lost 1 base to trimming and J lost 8 bases; unmatched junction nucleotides: 7. CDR3 length equals 16 residues. Germline V lookup: CDR1 SGHNT, CDR2 YENEEA.

This chain joins TRBV19 and TRBJ2-4; D remains ambiguous. Trimming stripped 6 bases from V and 0 bases from J, with 6 bases between. The CDR3 sequence is 13 residues long. CDR1 LNHDA and CDR2 SQIVND come from the germline V gene (reference sequence). DNA for the CDR3: TGTGCCAGTAGATCTCTAGCCAAAAACATTCAGTACTTC. Translated, it gives CASRSLAKNIQYF.

This sequence joins TRBV2 and TRBJ2-1; D possibly corresponds to TRBD2 (6 bases). The germline V gene has CDR1 SNHLY and CDR2 FYNNEI. This CDR3 spans 14 amino acids. With 4 bases removed from V and 9 bases from J, the gap between germline ends came to 16 bases. The CDR3 here is CASSVGFSGLEQFF. The CDR3 bases are TGTGCCAGCAGTGTCGGTTTTTCGGGACTTGAGCAGTTCTTC.